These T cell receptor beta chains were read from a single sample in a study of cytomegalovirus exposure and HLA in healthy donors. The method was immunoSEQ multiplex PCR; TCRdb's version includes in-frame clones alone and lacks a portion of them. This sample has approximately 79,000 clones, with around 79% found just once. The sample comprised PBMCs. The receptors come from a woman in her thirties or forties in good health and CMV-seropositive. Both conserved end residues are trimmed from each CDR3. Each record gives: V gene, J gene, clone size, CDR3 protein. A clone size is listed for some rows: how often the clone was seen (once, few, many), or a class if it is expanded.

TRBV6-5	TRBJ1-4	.	ASRAGRLIEKLF
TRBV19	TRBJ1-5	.	ASRTKITGNQPQH
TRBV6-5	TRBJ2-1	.	ASRPRGWARNEQF
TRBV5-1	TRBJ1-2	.	ASSLFQGREGYT
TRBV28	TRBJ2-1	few	ASSYFRMRGLYNEQF
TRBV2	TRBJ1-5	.	ASSGQGADNQPQH
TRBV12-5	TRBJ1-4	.	ASGPVGQSDEKLF
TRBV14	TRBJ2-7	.	ASSQRLLAGGPHEQY
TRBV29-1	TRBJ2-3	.	SVEAGGPWTDTQY
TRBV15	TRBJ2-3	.	ATSLGGQSTDTQY
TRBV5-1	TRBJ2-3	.	ASSLDRGSTDTQY
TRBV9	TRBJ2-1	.	ASSVDSGAYNEQF
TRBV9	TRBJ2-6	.	ASTGVGSGANVLT
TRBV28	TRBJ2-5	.	ASTAGASQETQY